This TCR beta chain comes out of a study of spatial heterogeneity in lung cancer. In the study overall: The count of detected beta-chain sequences consistently exceeded that of alpha-chain sequences. Raw reads showed each unique TCR and UMI combination turning up more than ten times on average.

This clonotype was seen ten or more times. The target antigen is unknown. Points from the study as a whole: Relative to follow-up, resection was when ubiquitous expanded tumor TCRs appeared more in blood.

Specified time point: sample taken at primary tumor resection. From tumor, nontumor lung or frozen PBMC, whole RNA was taken unsorted for sequencing. The presence of a unique molecular identifier marked each TCR cDNA molecule. TCRdb recomputed calls from the 5' RACE reads with MiXCR, one row per CDR3 protein. The repertoire consists of some 47,000 distinct CDR3 sequences, with approximately 7.6% occurring once and the leading ten covering 10% to 15%. The specimen comprised PBMCs, sampled at surgery. This clonotype was obtained from a female donor with early-stage non-small cell lung cancer.

For the CDR3, the DNA is TGCAGCGTGGGGATTAACTATGGCTACACCTTC. It is translated as CSVGINYGYTF. This rearrangement joins TRBV29-1 to TRBJ1-2; D call uncertain. The CDR3 extends over 11 amino acids. Trimming shortened V by 6 bases and J by 1 base, and 6 bases separated the two germline ends. The germline gives CDR1 SQVTM, CDR2 ANQGSEA.